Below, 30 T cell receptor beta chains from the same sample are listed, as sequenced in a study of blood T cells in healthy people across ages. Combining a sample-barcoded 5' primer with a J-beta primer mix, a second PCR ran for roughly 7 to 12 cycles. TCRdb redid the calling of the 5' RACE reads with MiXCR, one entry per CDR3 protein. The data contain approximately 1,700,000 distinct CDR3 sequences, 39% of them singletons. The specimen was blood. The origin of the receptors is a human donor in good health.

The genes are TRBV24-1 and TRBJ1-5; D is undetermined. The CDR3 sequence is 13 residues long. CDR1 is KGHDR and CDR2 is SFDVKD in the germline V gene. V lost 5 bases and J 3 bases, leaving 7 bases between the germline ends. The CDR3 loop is CATSAQPNQPQHF. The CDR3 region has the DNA TGTGCCACCAGTGCGCAGCCCAATCAGCCCCAGCATTTT.

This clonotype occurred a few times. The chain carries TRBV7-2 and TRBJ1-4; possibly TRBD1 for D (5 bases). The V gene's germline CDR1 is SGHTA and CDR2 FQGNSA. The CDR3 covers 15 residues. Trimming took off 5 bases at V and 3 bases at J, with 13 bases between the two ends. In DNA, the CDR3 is TGTGCCAGCAGCCCGGCAGGGAGGGCTAATGAAAAACTGTTTTTT. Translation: CASSPAGRANEKLFF.

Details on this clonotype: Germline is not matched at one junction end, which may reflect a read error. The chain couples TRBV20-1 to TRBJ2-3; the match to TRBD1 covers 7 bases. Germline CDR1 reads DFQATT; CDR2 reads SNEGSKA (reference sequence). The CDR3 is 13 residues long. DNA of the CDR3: TGTAGTGGTGAGGGGGCAAGCACAGATACGCAGTATTTT. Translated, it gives CSGEGASTDTQYF.

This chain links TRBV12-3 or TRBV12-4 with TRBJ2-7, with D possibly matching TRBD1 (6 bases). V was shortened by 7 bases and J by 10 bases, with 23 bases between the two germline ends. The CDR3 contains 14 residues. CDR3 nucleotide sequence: TGTGCCAGCAAACCTTCAGGGGATCCTAAGGGCCAGTACTTC. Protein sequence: CASKPSGDPKGQYF.

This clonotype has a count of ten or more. The CDR3: CASSAGSTDTQYF. The CDR3 DNA reads TGTGCCAGCAGCGCCGGGTCCACAGATACGCAGTATTTT. The chain uses TRBV6-4 and TRBJ2-3; D is uncertain. CDR3 length: 13 amino acids. Trimming shortened V by 6 bases and J by 2 bases, and 9 bases separated the two germline ends. The V gene's germline CDR1 is MRHNA and CDR2 SNTAGT.

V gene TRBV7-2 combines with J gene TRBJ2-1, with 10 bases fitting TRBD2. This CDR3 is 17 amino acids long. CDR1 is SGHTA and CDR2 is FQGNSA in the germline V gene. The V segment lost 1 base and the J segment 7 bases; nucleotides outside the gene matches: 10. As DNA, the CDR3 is TGTGCCAGCAGCTTAGTAATTAGGATTAGCGGGGGGAATGAGCAGTTCTTC. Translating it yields CASSLVIRISGGNEQFF.

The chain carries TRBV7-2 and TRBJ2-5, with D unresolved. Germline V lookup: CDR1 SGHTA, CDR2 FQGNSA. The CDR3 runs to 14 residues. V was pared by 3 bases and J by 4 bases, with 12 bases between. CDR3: CASSLDEVRETQYF. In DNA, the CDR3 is TGTGCCAGCAGCTTGGATGAGGTGCGAGAGACCCAGTACTTC.

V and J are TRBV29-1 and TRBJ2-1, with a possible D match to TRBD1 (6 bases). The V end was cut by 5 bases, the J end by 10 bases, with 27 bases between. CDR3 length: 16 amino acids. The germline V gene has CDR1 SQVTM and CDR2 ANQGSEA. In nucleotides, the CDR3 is TGCAGCGTTTATATATCGGACAGAAAATTACCCTACGAGCAGTTCTTC. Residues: CSVYISDRKLPYEQFF.

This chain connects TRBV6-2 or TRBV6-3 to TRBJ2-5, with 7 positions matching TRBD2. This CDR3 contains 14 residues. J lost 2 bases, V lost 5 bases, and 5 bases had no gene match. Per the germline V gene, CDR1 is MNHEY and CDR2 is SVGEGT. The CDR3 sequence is CASSSRGEQETQYF. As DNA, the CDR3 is TGTGCCAGCAGTAGTCGGGGGGAACAAGAGACCCAGTACTTC.

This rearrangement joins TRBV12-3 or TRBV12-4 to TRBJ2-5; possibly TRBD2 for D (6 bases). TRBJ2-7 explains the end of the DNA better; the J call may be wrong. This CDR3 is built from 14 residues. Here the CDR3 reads CASSPYGSGYEQYF. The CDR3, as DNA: TGTGCCAGCAGTCCCTATGGAAGCGGGTACGAGCAGTACTTC.

The DNA for the CDR3 is TGCAGTGCTAGAGATATTTTCGGGGAAGAGACCCAGTACTTC. This sequence encodes CSARDIFGEETQYF. This sequence joins TRBV20-1 and TRBJ2-5, with D possibly TRBD2 on 5 matching bases. The CDR3 totals 14 residues. Per the germline V gene, CDR1 is DFQATT and CDR2 is SNEGSKA (reference sequence). V was pared by 0 bases and J by 3 bases, with 11 bases between.

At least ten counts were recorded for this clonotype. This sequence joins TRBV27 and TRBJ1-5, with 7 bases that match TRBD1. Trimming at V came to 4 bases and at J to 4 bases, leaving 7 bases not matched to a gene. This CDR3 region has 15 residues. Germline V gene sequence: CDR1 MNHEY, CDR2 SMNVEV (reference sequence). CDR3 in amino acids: CASSSVDRDNQPQHF. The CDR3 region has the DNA TGTGCCAGCAGTTCCGTAGACAGGGATAATCAGCCCCAGCATTTT.

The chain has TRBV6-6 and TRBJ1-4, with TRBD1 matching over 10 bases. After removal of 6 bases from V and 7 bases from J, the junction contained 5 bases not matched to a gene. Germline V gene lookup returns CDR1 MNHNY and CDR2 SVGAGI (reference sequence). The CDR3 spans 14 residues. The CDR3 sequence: CASRGQGGGEKLFF. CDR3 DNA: TGTGCCAGCAGAGGACAGGGGGGTGGTGAAAAACTGTTTTTT.

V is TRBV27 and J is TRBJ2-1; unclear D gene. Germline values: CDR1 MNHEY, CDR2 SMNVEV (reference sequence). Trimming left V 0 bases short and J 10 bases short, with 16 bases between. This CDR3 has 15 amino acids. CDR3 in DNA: TGTGCCAGCAGTTTATCAGGGAATAATAACCCCGAGCAGTTCTTC. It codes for CASSLSGNNNPEQFF.

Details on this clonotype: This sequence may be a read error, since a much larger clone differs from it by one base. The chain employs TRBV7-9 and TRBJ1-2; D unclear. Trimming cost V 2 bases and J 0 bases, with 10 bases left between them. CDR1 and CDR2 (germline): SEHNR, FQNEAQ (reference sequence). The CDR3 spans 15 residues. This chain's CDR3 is CASSLRAETNYGYTF. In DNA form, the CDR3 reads TGTGCCAGCAGCTTAAGGGCAGAGACTAACTATGGCTACACCTTC. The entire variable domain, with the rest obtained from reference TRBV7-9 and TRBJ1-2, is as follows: DTGVSQNPRHKITKRGQNVTFRCDPISEHNRLYWYRQTLGQGPEFLTYFQNEAQLEKSRLLSDRFSAERPKGSFSTLEIQRTEQGDSAMYLCASSLRAETNYGYTFGSGTRLTVV.

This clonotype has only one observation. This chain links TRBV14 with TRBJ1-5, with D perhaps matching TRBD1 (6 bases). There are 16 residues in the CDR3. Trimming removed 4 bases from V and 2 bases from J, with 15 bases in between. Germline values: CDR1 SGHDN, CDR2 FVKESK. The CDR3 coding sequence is TGTGCCAGCAGCCTTCACAGGGATCCTGGCAATCAGCCCCAGCATTTT. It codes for CASSLHRDPGNQPQHF.

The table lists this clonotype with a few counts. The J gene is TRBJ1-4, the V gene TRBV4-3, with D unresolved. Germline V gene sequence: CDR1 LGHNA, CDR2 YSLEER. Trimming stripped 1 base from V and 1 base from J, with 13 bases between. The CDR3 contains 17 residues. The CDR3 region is CASSQGINGRTNEKLFF. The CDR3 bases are TGCGCCAGCAGCCAAGGTATAAACGGGCGAACTAATGAAAAACTGTTTTTT.

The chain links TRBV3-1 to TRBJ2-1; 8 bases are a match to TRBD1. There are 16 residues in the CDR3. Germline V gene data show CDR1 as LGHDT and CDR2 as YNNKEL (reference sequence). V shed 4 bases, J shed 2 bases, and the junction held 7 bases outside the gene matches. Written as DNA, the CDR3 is TGTGCCAGCAGCCTTCTGCAGGGGGCCACCTACAATGAGCAGTTCTTC. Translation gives CASSLLQGATYNEQFF.

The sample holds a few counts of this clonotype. CDR3 in DNA: TGTGCCAGTAGTGCGAGACCGCCCATTCAGTACTTC. Translated: CASSARPPIQYF. The chain recombines TRBV19 with TRBJ2-4; D ambiguous. Deletions cut 5 bases from V and 9 bases from J, with 11 bases between. Germline-derived CDR1 and CDR2 are LNHDA and SQIVND (reference sequence). CDR3 length equals 12 residues. The variable domain in full, completed from reference TRBV19 and TRBJ2-4, reads DGGITQSPKYLFRKEGQNVTLSCEQNLNHDAMYWYRQDPGQGLRLIYYSQIVNDFQKGDIAEGYSVSREKKESFPLTVTSAQKNPTAFYLCASSARPPIQYFGAGTRLSVL.

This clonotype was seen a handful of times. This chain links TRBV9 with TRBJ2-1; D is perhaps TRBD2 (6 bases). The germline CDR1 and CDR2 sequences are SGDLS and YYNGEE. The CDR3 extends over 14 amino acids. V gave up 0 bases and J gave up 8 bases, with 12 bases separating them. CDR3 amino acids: CASSVVGGADEQFF. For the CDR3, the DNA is TGTGCCAGCAGCGTAGTCGGGGGAGCGGATGAGCAGTTCTTC.

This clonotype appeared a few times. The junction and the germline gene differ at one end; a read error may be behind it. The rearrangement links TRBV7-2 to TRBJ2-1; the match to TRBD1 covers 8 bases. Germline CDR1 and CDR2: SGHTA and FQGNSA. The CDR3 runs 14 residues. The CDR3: CASSPGGARNERFF. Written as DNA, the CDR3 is TGTGCCAGCAGCCCAGGGGGCGCTCGGAATGAGCGGTTCTTC.

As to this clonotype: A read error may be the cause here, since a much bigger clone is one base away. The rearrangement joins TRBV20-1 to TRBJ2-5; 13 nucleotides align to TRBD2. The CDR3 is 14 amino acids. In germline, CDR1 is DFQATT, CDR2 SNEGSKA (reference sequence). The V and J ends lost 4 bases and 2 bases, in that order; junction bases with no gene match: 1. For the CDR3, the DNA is TGCAGTGCTAAACTAGCGGGGGGGCAAGAGACCCAGTACTTC. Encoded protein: CSAKLAGGQETQYF.

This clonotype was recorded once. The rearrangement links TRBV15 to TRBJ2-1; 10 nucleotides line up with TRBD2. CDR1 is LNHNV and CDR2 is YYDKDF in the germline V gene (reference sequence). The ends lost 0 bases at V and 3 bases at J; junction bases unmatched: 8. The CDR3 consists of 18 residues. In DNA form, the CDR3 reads TGTGCCACCAGCAGAGATTATATAGCGGGGGGCCACTACAATGAGCAGTTCTTC. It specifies CATSRDYIAGGHYNEQFF. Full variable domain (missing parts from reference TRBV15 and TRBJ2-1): DAMVIQNPRYQVTQFGKPVTLSCSQTLNHNVMYWYQQKSSQAPKLLFHYYDKDFNNEADTPDNFQSRRPNTSFCFLDIRSPGLGDTAMYLCATSRDYIAGGHYNEQFFGPGTRLTVL.

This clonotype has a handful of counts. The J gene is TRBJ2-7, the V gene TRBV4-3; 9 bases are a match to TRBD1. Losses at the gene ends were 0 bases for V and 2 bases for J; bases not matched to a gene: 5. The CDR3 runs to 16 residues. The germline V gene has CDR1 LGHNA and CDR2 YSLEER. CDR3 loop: CASSQDLRQGAYEQYF. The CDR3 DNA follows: TGCGCCAGCAGCCAAGATCTGCGACAGGGGGCCTACGAGCAGTACTTC.

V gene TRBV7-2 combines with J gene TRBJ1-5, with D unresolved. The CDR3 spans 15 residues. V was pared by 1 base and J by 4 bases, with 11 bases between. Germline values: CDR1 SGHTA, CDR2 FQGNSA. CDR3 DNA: TGTGCCAGCAGCTTAGGGCCCGGGGAAAATCAGCCCCAGCATTTT. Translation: CASSLGPGENQPQHF.

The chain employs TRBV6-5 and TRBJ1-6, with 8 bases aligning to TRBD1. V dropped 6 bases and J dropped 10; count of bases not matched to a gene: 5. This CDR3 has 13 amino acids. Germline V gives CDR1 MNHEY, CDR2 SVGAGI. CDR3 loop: CASRWDRKSPLHF. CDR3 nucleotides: TGTGCCAGCAGATGGGACAGGAAGTCACCCCTCCACTTT.

The CDR3 loop is CASSWGLAGTEQFF. CDR3 bases: TGCGCCAGCAGCTGGGGGCTAGCGGGGACTGAGCAGTTCTTC. This sequence joins TRBV5-1 and TRBJ2-1, with 9 bases matching TRBD2. In germline, CDR1 is SGHRS, CDR2 YFSETQ. The CDR3 consists of 14 residues. J gave up 9 bases and V 3 bases, and 7 bases lay outside the gene matches.

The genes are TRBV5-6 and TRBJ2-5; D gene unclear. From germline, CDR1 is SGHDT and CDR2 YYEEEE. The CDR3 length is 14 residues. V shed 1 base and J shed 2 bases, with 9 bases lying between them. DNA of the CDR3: TGTGCCAGCAGCTTGCCGTCCAATCAAGAGACCCAGTACTTC. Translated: CASSLPSNQETQYF.

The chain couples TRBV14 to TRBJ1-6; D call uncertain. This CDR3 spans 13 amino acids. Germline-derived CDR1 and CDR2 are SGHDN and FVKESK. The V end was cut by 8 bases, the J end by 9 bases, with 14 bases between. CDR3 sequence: CASSGPPISPLHF. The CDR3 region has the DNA TGTGCCAGCTCCGGACCACCCATTTCACCCCTCCACTTT.

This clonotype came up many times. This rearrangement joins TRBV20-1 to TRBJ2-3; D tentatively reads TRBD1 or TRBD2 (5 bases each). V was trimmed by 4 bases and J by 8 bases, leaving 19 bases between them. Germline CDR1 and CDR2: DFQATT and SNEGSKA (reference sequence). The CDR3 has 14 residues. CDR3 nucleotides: TGCAGTGCTAAAGAGGGGTTCGATCTAGGTACGCAGTATTTT. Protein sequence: CSAKEGFDLGTQYF.